Listed below are T cell receptor beta chains from one sample, sequenced in a study of T cells in localized non-small cell lung cancer. Clones were sequenced by immunoSEQ multiplex PCR, and TCRdb holds only the in-frame ones, with some missing. This repertoire shows 25,000 to 35,000 clones, over 75% found once; its top ten account for 15% to 20%. Sequencing used peripheral blood, obtained before any cancer treatment. Source of these receptors: a male donor aged 60 or older with stage III squamous cell lung carcinoma. Each CDR3 is given with its conserved first and last residue. Each record gives: CDR3 protein, CDR3 DNA, clone size, J gene, CDR3 length, D gene, V gene. D genes are given only for firm matches. For some rows the clone size is stated as once, few or many, or as a class when expanded; others skip it.

CASSLATLDGYYGYTF,TGTGCCAGCAGCTTAGCGACCCTGGACGGCTACTATGGCTACACCTTC,-,TRBJ1-2,16,-,TRBV7-2
CASTEGETKTQYF,TGTGCCAGCACCGAGGGGGAGACGAAGACCCAGTACTTC,few,TRBJ2-5,13,-,TRBV6-1
CASSPTPKGGYTF,TGTGCCAGCAGCCCGACCCCCAAAGGTGGCTACACCTTC,once,TRBJ1-2,13,-,TRBV9
CASSQDTDVNTEAFF,TGCGCCAGCAGCCAAGATACGGATGTGAACACTGAAGCTTTCTTT,-,TRBJ1-1,15,-,TRBV5-4
CASSGDYGYTF,TGTGCCAGCAGTGGAGACTATGGCTACACCTTC,-,TRBJ1-2,11,-,TRBV6-5
CASSYSTGGSEQYF,TGTGCCAGCAGTTACTCGACAGGGGGCAGCGAGCAGTACTTC,-,TRBJ2-7,14,TRBD1,TRBV6-6
CASSEYDGQGRTEAFF,TGTGCCAGCAGTGAATACGACGGACAGGGGAGAACTGAAGCTTTCTTT,-,TRBJ1-1,16,TRBD1,TRBV6-1
CASSLGPMNTEAFF,TGTGCCAGCAGCTTAGGACCTATGAACACTGAAGCTTTCTTT,-,TRBJ1-1,14,-,TRBV7-2
CASSLAGLAGGPYEQYF,TGCGCCAGCAGCTTGGCGGGACTAGCGGGAGGGCCATACGAGCAGTACTTC,-,TRBJ2-7,17,TRBD2,TRBV5-1
CASCPRSQPNTGELFF,TGTGCCAGCTGCCCTAGGTCCCAGCCGAACACCGGGGAGCTGTTTTTT,-,TRBJ2-2,16,-,TRBV18
CASSLTLGRELFF,TGTGCCAGCAGTCTCACACTCGGACGGGAGCTGTTTTTT,-,TRBJ2-2,13,-,TRBV28
CASSLEVYLSYNEQFF,TGTGCCAGCAGCTTAGAGGTGTATCTCTCCTACAATGAGCAGTTCTTC,-,TRBJ2-1,16,-,TRBV7-8
CASSTIRDAPYNEQFF,TGTGCCAGTAGTACGATCCGTGATGCCCCCTACAATGAGCAGTTCTTC,-,TRBJ2-1,16,-,TRBV19
CASSQSQTYEQYF,TGCGCCAGCAGCCAAAGCCAGACCTACGAGCAGTACTTC,-,TRBJ2-7,13,-,TRBV4-3
CASSLRNPPNEKLFF,TGCGCCAGCAGCTTGCGGAACCCTCCTAATGAAAAACTGTTTTTT,once,TRBJ1-4,15,-,TRBV5-1
CASGQTEGTQYF,TGTGCCAGCGGACAGACGGAGGGGACCCAGTACTTC,-,TRBJ2-5,12,-,TRBV19
CASSPSRDRRDEQYF,TGTGCCAGCTCACCGAGTCGGGACAGGCGGGACGAGCAGTACTTC,-,TRBJ2-7,15,TRBD1,TRBV18
CASSLSRAVSTDTQYF,TGTGCCAGCAGCTTAAGTAGGGCGGTTAGCACAGATACGCAGTATTTT,-,TRBJ2-3,16,-,TRBV7-3
CASRPGLAGVGRTDTQYF,TGTGCCAGCCGTCCAGGACTAGCGGGAGTGGGGCGCACAGATACGCAGTATTTT,-,TRBJ2-3,18,TRBD2,TRBV4-2
CASSGNSGRETQYF,TGTGCCAGCAGTGGAAATAGCGGGAGAGAGACCCAGTACTTC,few,TRBJ2-5,14,TRBD2,TRBV2
CASSETSGSWHEQFF,TGTGCCAGCTCCGAGACTAGCGGGAGTTGGCATGAGCAGTTCTTC,-,TRBJ2-1,15,TRBD2,TRBV18
CASSSSVVSYEQYF,TGTGCCAGCAGCTCTAGCGTTGTGTCCTACGAGCAGTACTTC,-,TRBJ2-7,14,-,TRBV7-2
CASSLGQTNNQPQHF,TGTGCCAGCAGCCTGGGACAGACCAACAATCAGCCCCAGCATTTT,-,TRBJ1-5,15,TRBD1,TRBV6-6
CASSSWTGNTEAFF,TGTGCCAGCAGCTCCTGGACAGGGAACACTGAAGCTTTCTTT,once,TRBJ1-1,14,TRBD1,TRBV7-8
CASSLSGSTETQYF,TGTGCCAGCAGTTTAAGCGGGAGCACAGAGACCCAGTACTTC,-,TRBJ2-5,14,TRBD2,TRBV28
CASRGDPAGNQPQHF,TGTGCCAGCCGGGGGGACCCCGCAGGCAATCAGCCCCAGCATTTT,-,TRBJ1-5,15,-,TRBV2
CATSRDWDRGSNEQFF,TGTGCCACCAGCAGAGATTGGGACAGGGGTAGCAATGAGCAGTTCTTC,-,TRBJ2-1,16,TRBD1,TRBV15
CSVQQGYGEKLFF,TGCAGCGTACAACAGGGATATGGGGAAAAACTGTTTTTT,few,TRBJ1-4,13,-,TRBV29-1
CSVKQETQYF,TGCAGCGTTAAACAAGAGACCCAGTACTTC,-,TRBJ2-5,10,-,TRBV29-1
CASSTGGGGNTIYF,TGTGCCAGCAGCACAGGGGGCGGTGGAAACACCATATATTTT,-,TRBJ1-3,14,TRBD1,TRBV11-2
CASSRTAGEGREQYF,TGTGCCAGCAGCCGCACGGCGGGAGAAGGGAGGGAGCAGTACTTC,-,TRBJ2-7,15,TRBD2,TRBV7-8
CASSVEVQGQNPFF,TGTGCCAGCAGCGTAGAAGTACAGGGCCAGAACCCGTTCTTC,-,TRBJ2-1,14,-,TRBV9
CASSRPGGRAETQYF,TGTGCCAGCAGCCGCCCGGGTGGCAGGGCGGAGACCCAGTACTTC,-,TRBJ2-5,15,-,TRBV14
CASSRLLRGGNTIYF,TGTGCCAGCAGTAGACTCTTGAGGGGAGGAAACACCATATATTTT,-,TRBJ1-3,15,-,TRBV6-6
CASSFSGRPSDSPLHF,TGTGCCAGCAGCTTTTCGGGACGGCCTTCGGATTCACCCCTCCACTTT,-,TRBJ1-6,16,-,TRBV7-2
CASSSDRDTDTQYF,TGTGCCAGCAGCTCGGACAGGGACACAGATACGCAGTATTTT,-,TRBJ2-3,14,TRBD1,TRBV7-9
CASSLGRILNTEAFF,TGTGCCAGCAGCTTAGGTCGGATCTTGAACACTGAAGCTTTCTTT,few,TRBJ1-1,15,-,TRBV13
CASSTAENSPLHF,TGTGCCAGCTCAACGGCGGAGAATTCACCCCTCCACTTT,-,TRBJ1-6,13,-,TRBV18
CASSMRGGANEKLFF,TGTGCCAGTAGTATGAGGGGGGGAGCTAATGAAAAACTGTTTTTT,-,TRBJ1-4,15,-,TRBV19
CARRGASYEQYF,TGTGCCCGACGGGGGGCCTCCTACGAGCAGTACTTC,-,TRBJ2-7,12,-,TRBV6-5
CASSQDPQGPGELFF,TGCGCCAGCAGCCAAGATCCTCAGGGGCCCGGGGAGCTGTTTTTT,medium-sized,TRBJ2-2,15,-,TRBV4-3
CASSQGAELSSPLHF,TGCGCCAGCAGCCAAGGCGCCGAGCTATCTTCACCCCTCCACTTT,-,TRBJ1-6,15,-,TRBV4-3
CASSPGGTEAFF,TGTGCCAGCAGCCCAGGGGGCACTGAAGCTTTCTTT,once,TRBJ1-1,12,TRBD1,TRBV6-5
CASSRSGNTEAFF,TGTGCCAGCAGTCGGTCGGGAAACACTGAAGCTTTCTTT,-,TRBJ1-1,13,-,TRBV7-3
CASSSSSRQETQYF,TGTGCCAGCAGCTCATCATCGAGACAAGAGACCCAGTACTTC,-,TRBJ2-5,14,-,TRBV11-2
CASRGDRGTDTQYF,TGTGCCAGTAGGGGGGACAGGGGTACAGATACGCAGTATTTT,-,TRBJ2-3,14,TRBD1,TRBV19
CASSLGLGPTNTGELFF,TGTGCCAGCAGCTTGGGACTAGGGCCCACGAACACCGGGGAGCTGTTTTTT,-,TRBJ2-2,17,-,TRBV5-4
CASRESSVVRNTIYF,TGTGCCAGCCGGGAGTCGTCCGTTGTTAGAAACACCATATATTTT,-,TRBJ1-3,15,-,TRBV6-4
CASRTSTDTQYF,TGTGCCTCTCGGACAAGCACAGATACGCAGTATTTT,-,TRBJ2-3,12,-,TRBV5-6
CASSYRVAKNIQYF,TGTGCCAGCAGCTACAGGGTAGCCAAAAACATTCAGTACTTC,-,TRBJ2-4,14,-,TRBV7-2
CAISDRLHTDTQYF,TGTGCCATCAGTGATAGACTACACACAGATACGCAGTATTTT,-,TRBJ2-3,14,-,TRBV10-3
CASSSGASWGNEQFF,TGTGCCAGCAGTTCAGGGGCTAGCTGGGGCAATGAGCAGTTCTTC,-,TRBJ2-1,15,-,TRBV27
CASSLSLGEETQYF,TGTGCCAGCAGCTTGTCCCTTGGGGAGGAGACCCAGTACTTC,-,TRBJ2-5,14,-,TRBV7-2
CASSPIGGDREHEQYF,TGTGCCAGCAGTCCCATCGGGGGGGACAGGGAACACGAGCAGTACTTC,-,TRBJ2-7,16,-,TRBV27
CASSLGAANTEAFF,TGCGCCAGCAGCTTGGGGGCAGCGAACACTGAAGCTTTCTTT,-,TRBJ1-1,14,-,TRBV5-1
CASSRETTQYEQYF,TGTGCCAGCAGCAGGGAGACGACACAATACGAGCAGTACTTC,-,TRBJ2-7,14,-,TRBV11-2
CASSHRADSYNSPLHF,TGTGCCAGTAGCCACAGGGCCGATTCTTATAATTCACCCCTCCACTTT,-,TRBJ1-6,16,-,TRBV19
CARVRRQYF,TGTGCCAGAGTTAGGAGGCAGTACTTC,-,TRBJ2-7,9,-,TRBV6-5
CASSFGGGNTGELFF,TGTGCCAGCAGCTTTGGTGGGGGAAACACCGGGGAGCTGTTTTTT,-,TRBJ2-2,15,-,TRBV7-3
CASSLAVLDTQYF,TGTGCCAGCAGCTTGGCTGTTCTGGATACGCAGTATTTT,-,TRBJ2-3,13,-,TRBV5-5